This T cell receptor beta chain was sequenced during a study of shared clonotypes between healthy human individuals. Sequenced by immunoSEQ multiplex PCR; TCRdb stores in-frame clones only, minus some. The repertoire holds a few million clones, with 85% to 95% as singletons. CDR1 SGHVS and CDR2 FNYEAQ come from the germline V gene. The V gene lost 5 bases and the J gene lost 0 bases, with 11 bases spanning the gap. The CDR3 is made up of 14 amino acids. About this clone: Other DNA sequences within the sample encode an identical CDR3.

The source is a man between 18 and 35 years old in good health. Some clones in this sample may be carry-over from other donors' samples. V usage is TRBV7-6 and J usage is TRBJ2-7; D remains unclear. Sequencing input: naive CD4+ T cells from PBMCs. Described subset: CD45RA+ positively selected. The CDR3 region is CASSLTPSSYEQYF. The CDR3 nucleotides are TGTGCCAGCAGCCTTACCCCGTCCTCCTACGAGCAGTACTTC.